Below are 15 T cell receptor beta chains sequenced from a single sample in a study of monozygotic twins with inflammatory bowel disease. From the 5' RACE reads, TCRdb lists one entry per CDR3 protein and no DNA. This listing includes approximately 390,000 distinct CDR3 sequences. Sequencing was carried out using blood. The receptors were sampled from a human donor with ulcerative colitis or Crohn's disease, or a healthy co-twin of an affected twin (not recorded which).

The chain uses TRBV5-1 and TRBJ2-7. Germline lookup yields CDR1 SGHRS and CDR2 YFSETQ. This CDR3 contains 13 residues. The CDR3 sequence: CASSLGHGYEQYF. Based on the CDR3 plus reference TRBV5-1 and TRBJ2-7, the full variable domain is KAGVTQTPRYLIKTRGQQVTLSCSPISGHRSVSWYQQTPGQGLQFLFEYFSETQRNKGNFPGRFSGRQFSNSRSEMNVSTLELGDSALYLCASSLGHGYEQYFGPGTRLTVT.

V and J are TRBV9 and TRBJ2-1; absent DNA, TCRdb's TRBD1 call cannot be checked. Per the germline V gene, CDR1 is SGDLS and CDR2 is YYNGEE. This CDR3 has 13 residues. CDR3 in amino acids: CASSGDTGDEQFF. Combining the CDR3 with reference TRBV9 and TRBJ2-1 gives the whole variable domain DSGVTQTPKHLITATGQRVTLRCSPRSGDLSVYWYQQSLDQGLQFLIQYYNGEERAKGNILERFSAQQFPDLHSELNLSSLELGDSALYFCASSGDTGDEQFFGPGTRLTVL.

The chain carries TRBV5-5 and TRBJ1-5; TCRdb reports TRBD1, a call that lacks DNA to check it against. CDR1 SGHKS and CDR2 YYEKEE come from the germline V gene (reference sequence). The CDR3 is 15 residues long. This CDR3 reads CASSLGQGEWQPQHF.

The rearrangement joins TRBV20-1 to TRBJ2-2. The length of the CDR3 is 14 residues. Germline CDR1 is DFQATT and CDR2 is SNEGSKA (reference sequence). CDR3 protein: CSARQRPYTGELFF.

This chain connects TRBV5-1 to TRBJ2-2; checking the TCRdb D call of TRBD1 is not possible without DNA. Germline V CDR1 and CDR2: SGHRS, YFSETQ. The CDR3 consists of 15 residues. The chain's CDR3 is CASSIRGIDTGELFF.

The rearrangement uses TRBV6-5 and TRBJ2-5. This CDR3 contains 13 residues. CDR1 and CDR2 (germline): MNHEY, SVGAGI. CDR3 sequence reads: CASSYLLGETQYF.

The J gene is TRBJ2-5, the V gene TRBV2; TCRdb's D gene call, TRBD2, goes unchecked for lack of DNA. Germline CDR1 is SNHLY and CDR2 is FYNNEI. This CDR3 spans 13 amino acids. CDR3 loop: CARGLGTSGTQYF.

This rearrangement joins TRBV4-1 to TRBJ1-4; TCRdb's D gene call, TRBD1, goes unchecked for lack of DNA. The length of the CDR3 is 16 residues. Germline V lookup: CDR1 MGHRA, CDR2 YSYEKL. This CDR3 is CASSLGRGTGTEKLFF.

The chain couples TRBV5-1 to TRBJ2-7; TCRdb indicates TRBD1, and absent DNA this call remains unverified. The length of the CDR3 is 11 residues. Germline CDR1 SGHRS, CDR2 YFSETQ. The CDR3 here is CASFYGGEQYF.

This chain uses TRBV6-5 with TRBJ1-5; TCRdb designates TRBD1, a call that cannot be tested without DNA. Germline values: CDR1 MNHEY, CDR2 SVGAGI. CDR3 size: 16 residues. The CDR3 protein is CASSYRQTGSGQPQHF.

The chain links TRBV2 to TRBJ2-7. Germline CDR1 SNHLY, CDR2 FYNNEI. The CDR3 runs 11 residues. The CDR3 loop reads CASRVALEQYF. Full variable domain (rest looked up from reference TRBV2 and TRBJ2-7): EPEVTQTPSHQVTQMGQEVILRCVPISNHLYFYWYRQILGQKVEFLVSFYNNEISEKSEIFDDQFSVERPDGSNFTLKIRSTKLEDSAMYFCASRVALEQYFGPGTRLTVT.

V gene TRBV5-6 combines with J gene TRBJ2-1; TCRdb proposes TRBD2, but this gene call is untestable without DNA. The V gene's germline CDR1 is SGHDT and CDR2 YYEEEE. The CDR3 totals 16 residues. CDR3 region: CASSLAAAGGFNEQFF.

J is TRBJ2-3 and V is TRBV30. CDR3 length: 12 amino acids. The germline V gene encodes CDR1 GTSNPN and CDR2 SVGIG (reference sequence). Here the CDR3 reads CAWNKEPDTQYF.

CDR3 in amino acids: CSARGQGGKNTEAFF. This sequence joins TRBV20-1 and TRBJ1-1; TCRdb picks TRBD1, but there is no DNA to check that call. The CDR3 loop spans 15 amino acids. Germline values: CDR1 DFQATT, CDR2 SNEGSKA (reference sequence).

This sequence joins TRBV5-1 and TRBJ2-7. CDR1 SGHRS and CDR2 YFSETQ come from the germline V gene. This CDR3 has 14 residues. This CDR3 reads CASSLGLAVYEQYF.